One sample yielded the 18 T cell receptor beta chains listed below, sequenced in a study of blood T cell repertoires in COVID-19 (dated by TCRdb to the early 2020s). Library creation used the immunoSEQ multiplex PCR assay. Drawn from immuneACCESS, this table holds only the in-frame rearrangements with V and J called that TCRdb kept. Clones are partly lost; checked studies trace under half to an unresolved V gene and leave the rest unexplained. The table for this sample lists 95,000 to 150,000 clones; around three quarters of them were counted only once. 16% of the sample is held by the ten biggest clonotypes. Sequences were obtained from peripheral blood. The source of these receptors is a man in his 60s with active or convalescent COVID-19.

This chain links TRBV28 with TRBJ2-7, with 7 positions matching TRBD2. In germline, CDR1 is MDHEN, CDR2 SYDVKM. The CDR3 is 14 residues long. The ends lost 6 bases at V and 0 bases at J; junction bases unmatched: 5. CDR3 DNA sequence: TGTGCCAGCAGGGGGGGGTACTTCTCCTACGAGCAGTACTTC. Protein sequence: CASRGGYFSYEQYF.

This clone appeared once. The chain employs TRBV25-1 and TRBJ1-1, with 7 bases lining up with TRBD1. This CDR3 has 15 amino acids. After removal of 3 bases from V and 6 bases from J, the junction contained 10 bases not matched to a gene. CDR1 and CDR2 (germline): MGHDK, SYGVNS. The CDR3 coding sequence is TGTGCCAGCAGTGACACCTCTACAGGGGTGGCTGAAGCTTTCTTT. Translation gives CASSDTSTGVAEAFF.

The CDR3 nucleotides read TGTGCCAGCAGCTTAGCGGCCAGGGCGAACACTGAAGCTTTCTTT. Amino acid sequence: CASSLAARANTEAFF. The gene calls are TRBV7-8 and TRBJ1-1; weak D call: TRBD1 (5 bases). The CDR3 spans 15 residues. In germline, CDR1 is SGHVS, CDR2 FQNEAQ. Trimming removed 0 bases from V and 1 base from J, with 9 bases in between.

This clone was counted a single time. J is TRBJ2-1 and V is TRBV15; 8 nucleotides match TRBD2. The length of the CDR3 is 14 residues. The trim removed 5 bases at V and 7 bases at J, leaving 7 bases unmatched. From germline, CDR1 is LNHNV and CDR2 YYDKDF (reference sequence). This chain's CDR3 is CATSVLAVGNEQFF. In DNA form, the CDR3 reads TGTGCCACCAGCGTACTAGCGGTGGGGAATGAGCAGTTCTTC. Combining the CDR3 with reference TRBV15 and TRBJ2-1 gives the whole variable domain DAMVIQNPRYQVTQFGKPVTLSCSQTLNHNVMYWYQQKSSQAPKLLFHYYDKDFNNEADTPDNFQSRRPNTSFCFLDIRSPGLGDTAMYLCATSVLAVGNEQFFGPGTRLTVL.

There are a few counts of this clone. Here the CDR3 DNA reads TGCGCCAGCAGCCAAGATCGGGACAACCGAAACATTCAGTACTTC. Its protein product is CASSQDRDNRNIQYF. V gene TRBV4-1 combines with J gene TRBJ2-4; TRBD1 is a possible D gene (6 bases). Deletions cut 0 bases from V and 6 bases from J, with 12 bases between. Per germline, CDR1 MGHRA and CDR2 YSYEKL. CDR3 length: 15 residues.

J is TRBJ2-7 and V is TRBV5-4; D is ambiguous. The CDR3 length is 14 residues. Looked up from germline, CDR1 is SGHNT and CDR2 is YYREEE (reference sequence). The V and J ends lost 3 bases and 4 bases respectively, with 14 bases between them. CDR3 sequence (DNA): TGTGCCAGCAGCTCCCGTGACGGAGCATACGAGCAGTACTTC. This sequence encodes CASSSRDGAYEQYF.

The genes are TRBV5-1 and TRBJ2-1; 10 positions agree with TRBD2. The CDR3 is 17 amino acids. The V gene's germline CDR1 is SGHRS and CDR2 YFSETQ. With V trimmed by 3 bases and J by 7 bases, 13 bases remained unmatched. CDR3 sequence reads: CASSYHGLAAKLNEQFF. In DNA, the CDR3 is TGCGCCAGCAGCTACCACGGACTAGCGGCAAAGCTTAATGAGCAGTTCTTC.

The CDR3: CASKDILAYEQYF. For the CDR3, the DNA is TGTGCCAGCAAGGACATCTTAGCATACGAGCAGTACTTC. The chain has TRBV28 and TRBJ2-7; D might be TRBD1 (5 bases). V was clipped by 7 bases and J by 4 bases, with 14 bases between them. The CDR3 has 13 amino acids. CDR1 is MDHEN, CDR2 SYDVKM, per germline. Using reference TRBV28 and TRBJ2-7 for the parts outside the CDR3, the full variable domain is DVKVTQSSRYLVKRTGEKVFLECVQDMDHENMFWYRQDPGLGLRLIYFSYDVKMKEKGDIPEGYSVSREKKERFSLILESASTNQTSMYLCASKDILAYEQYFGPGTRLTVT.

In its sample, this clone was seen once. V gene TRBV5-1 combines with J gene TRBJ1-1, with unresolved D. V gave up 3 bases and J gave up 7 bases, with 13 bases separating them. The CDR3 is 13 amino acids. Germline CDR1 is SGHRS and CDR2 is YFSETQ. The chain's CDR3 is CASSSSVFNEAFF. The CDR3, as DNA: TGCGCCAGCAGCTCCTCAGTATTTAATGAAGCTTTCTTT.

This clone was observed a few times. The gene calls are TRBV11-3 and TRBJ1-1, with 9 nucleotides matching TRBD1. J gave up 0 bases and V 1 base, and 12 bases lay outside the gene matches. There are 19 residues in the CDR3. CDR1 and CDR2 (germline): SGHNT, YENEEA. The CDR3 loop reads CASSLGVLGQGVMNTEAFF. CDR3 nucleotide sequence: TGTGCCAGCAGCTTAGGGGTTTTGGGACAGGGAGTCATGAACACTGAAGCTTTCTTT.

V is TRBV7-8 and J is TRBJ2-3; TRBD2 aligns across 9 bases. The CDR3 consists of 15 residues. CDR1 is SGHVS, CDR2 FQNEAQ, per germline. Trimming removed 0 bases from V and 9 bases from J; junction bases left unmatched: 7. The CDR3 spells CASSLARLAGRTQYF. The CDR3 coding sequence is TGTGCCAGCAGCTTAGCGCGGCTAGCGGGGAGGACGCAGTATTTT.

This chain uses TRBV24-1 with TRBJ2-1; maybe TRBD1 (6 bases). The CDR3 length is 16 residues. Trimming cost V 7 bases and J 10 bases, with 25 bases left between them. Looked up from germline, CDR1 is KGHDR and CDR2 is SFDVKD. CDR3 coding DNA: TGTGCCACCAGCGAAACCAGGGGCGTAGTAAGTGAAGAGCAGTTCTTC. Translating it yields CATSETRGVVSEEQFF.

CDR3 in DNA: TGTGCCAGCAGTTCGGGACATAAGAACACCGGGGAGCTGTTTTTT. Residues: CASSSGHKNTGELFF. The J gene is TRBJ2-2, the V gene TRBV6-5, with D tentatively TRBD1 (6 bases). There are 15 residues in the CDR3. Germline CDR1 reads MNHEY; CDR2 reads SVGAGI. Trimming removed 4 bases from V and 1 base from J, with 10 bases in between.

The sample holds one count of this clone. For the CDR3, the DNA is TGTGCCAGCAGCCCAGGGGGACAGTTAGGCAATGAGCAGTTCTTC. Residues: CASSPGGQLGNEQFF. V and J are TRBV9 and TRBJ2-1; TRBD1 matches 7 bases. Germline assignment: CDR1 SGDLS and CDR2 YYNGEE. The CDR3 length is 15 residues. The V gene end was trimmed by 4 bases and the J gene end by 6 bases; junction bases not matched to a gene: 10. Drawing the rest from reference TRBV9 and TRBJ2-1, the complete variable domain is DSGVTQTPKHLITATGQRVTLRCSPRSGDLSVYWYQQSLDQGLQFLIQYYNGEERAKGNILERFSAQQFPDLHSELNLSSLELGDSALYFCASSPGGQLGNEQFFGPGTRLTVL.

The chain joins TRBV5-6 to TRBJ2-3; TRBD1 agrees at 7 bases. Germline loops: CDR1 SGHDT, CDR2 YYEEEE. This CDR3 region has 15 residues. V was clipped by 1 base and J by 0 bases; unmatched bases: 2. The CDR3, as DNA: TGTGCCAGCAGCTTGAGGGGGCCTAGCACAGATACGCAGTATTTT. It specifies CASSLRGPSTDTQYF.

This clone was detected a few times. This chain connects TRBV5-1 to TRBJ2-1; TRBD2 matches at 10 bases. The CDR3 is 15 residues long. The ends lost 7 bases at V and 7 bases at J; junction bases unmatched: 11. Germline V gene sequence: CDR1 SGHRS, CDR2 YFSETQ. The CDR3 is CASGGSSGSLNEQFF. In nucleotides, the CDR3 is TGCGCCAGCGGGGGATCTAGCGGGAGTCTTAATGAGCAGTTCTTC.

This clone was counted between two and nine times. The chain employs TRBV18 and TRBJ2-7; a weak D match, TRBD2 (5 bases). The CDR3 sequence is 13 residues long. The V and J ends lost 2 bases and 5 bases respectively, with 10 bases between them. The germline V gene has CDR1 KGHSH and CDR2 LQKENI. In DNA form, the CDR3 reads TGTGCCAGCTCACCATCAAACGGGAACGAGCAGTACTTC. Its translation: CASSPSNGNEQYF.

The rearrangement links TRBV18 to TRBJ2-7; a possible D gene is TRBD1 (5 bases). The ends were cut back, 6 bases at V and 0 bases at J, with 15 bases in the middle. Germline values: CDR1 KGHSH, CDR2 LQKENI. CDR3 length equals 15 residues. CDR3 loop: CASSSTQGFSYEQYF. The CDR3, as DNA: TGTGCCAGCTCGTCGACCCAGGGCTTCTCCTACGAGCAGTACTTC.